The T cell receptor beta chain described here comes from a study of CD8 T cells in ankylosing spondylitis. The V and J ends lost 0 bases and 0 bases respectively, with 9 bases between them. CDR1 is LGHNA, CDR2 YSLEER, per germline. The CDR3 has 16 amino acids. This clonotype was observed at least ten times. Its antigen is not known. Whole-study results and caveats: It was reported that disease-linked clones were significantly enriched in matched ankylosing spondylitis synovial fluid. Ankylosing spondylitis blood appeared to carry a characteristic TCR beta motif of several highly homologous variants.

Scientists made TCR beta libraries using quantitative 5'-RACE with molecular barcodes. TCRdb re-called the 5' RACE reads through MiXCR, storing one row per CDR3 protein. Of hundreds of thousands of distinct CDR3 sequences listed, roughly 24% are singletons. The genes are TRBV4-3 and TRBJ2-1, with a possible D match to TRBD1 (5 bases). Sequenced: blood, either unsorted or a sorted T cell fraction (not recorded which). The TCR was taken from a male donor with ankylosing spondylitis or in good health (not recorded which). The CDR3 region is CASSQEPQGSYNEQFF. The CDR3 nucleotides read TGCGCCAGCAGCCAAGAACCCCAGGGCTCCTACAATGAGCAGTTCTTC.